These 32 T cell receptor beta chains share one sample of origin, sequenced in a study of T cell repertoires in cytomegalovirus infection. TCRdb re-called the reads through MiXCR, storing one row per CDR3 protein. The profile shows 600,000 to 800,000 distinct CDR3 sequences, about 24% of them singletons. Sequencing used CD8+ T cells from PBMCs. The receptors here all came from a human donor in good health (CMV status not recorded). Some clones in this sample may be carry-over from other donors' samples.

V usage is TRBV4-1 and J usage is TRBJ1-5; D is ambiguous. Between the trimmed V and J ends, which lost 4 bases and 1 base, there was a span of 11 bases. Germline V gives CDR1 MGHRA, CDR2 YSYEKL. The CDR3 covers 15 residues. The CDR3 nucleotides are TGCGCCAGCAGCCTATCTCCGCGGAGCAATCAGCCCCAGCATTTT. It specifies CASSLSPRSNQPQHF.

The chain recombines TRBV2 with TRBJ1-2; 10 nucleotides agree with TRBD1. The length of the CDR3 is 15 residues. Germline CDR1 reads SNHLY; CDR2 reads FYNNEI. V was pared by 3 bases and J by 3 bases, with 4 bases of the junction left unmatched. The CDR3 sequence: CASSEDRGSYYGYTF. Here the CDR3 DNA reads TGTGCCAGCAGTGAGGACAGGGGGTCCTACTATGGCTACACCTTC.

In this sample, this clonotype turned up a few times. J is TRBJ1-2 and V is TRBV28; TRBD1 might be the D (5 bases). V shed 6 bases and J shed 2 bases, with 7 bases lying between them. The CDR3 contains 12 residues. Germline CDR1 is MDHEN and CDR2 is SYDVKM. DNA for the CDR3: TGTGCCAGCAGGGGACGGAACTATGGCTACACCTTC. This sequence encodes CASRGRNYGYTF.

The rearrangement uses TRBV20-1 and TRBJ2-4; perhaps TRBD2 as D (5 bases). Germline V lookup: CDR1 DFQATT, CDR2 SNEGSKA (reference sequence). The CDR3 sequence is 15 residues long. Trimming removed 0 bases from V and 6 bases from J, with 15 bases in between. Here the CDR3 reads CSARDNPGGRNIQYF. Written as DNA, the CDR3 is TGCAGTGCTAGAGACAACCCCGGAGGTAGAAACATTCAGTACTTC.

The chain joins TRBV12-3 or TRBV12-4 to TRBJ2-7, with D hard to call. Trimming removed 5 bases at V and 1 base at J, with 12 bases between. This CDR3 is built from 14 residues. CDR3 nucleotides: TGTGCCAGCAGTCCATGGGCCCTTTCCTACGAGCAGTACTTC. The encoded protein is CASSPWALSYEQYF.

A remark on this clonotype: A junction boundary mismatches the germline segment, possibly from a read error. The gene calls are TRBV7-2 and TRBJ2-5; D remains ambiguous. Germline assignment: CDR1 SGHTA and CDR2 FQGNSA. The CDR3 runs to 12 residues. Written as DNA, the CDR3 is TGTGTCAGCAGCCGAGATGGACAGACCCAGTACTTC. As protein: CVSSRDGQTQYF.

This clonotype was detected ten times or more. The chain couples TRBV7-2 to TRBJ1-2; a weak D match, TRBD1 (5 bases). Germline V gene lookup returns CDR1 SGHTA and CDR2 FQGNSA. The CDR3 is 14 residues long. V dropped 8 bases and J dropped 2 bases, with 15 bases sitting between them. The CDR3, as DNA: TGTGCCAGCCCTTTTGTGGGGCAGAACTATGGCTACACCTTC. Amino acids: CASPFVGQNYGYTF.

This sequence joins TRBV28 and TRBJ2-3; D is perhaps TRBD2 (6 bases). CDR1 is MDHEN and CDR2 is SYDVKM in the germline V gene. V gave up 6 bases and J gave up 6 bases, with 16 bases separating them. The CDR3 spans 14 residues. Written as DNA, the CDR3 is TGTGCCAGCAGCCAAACTAAGGGGACTGATACGCAGTATTTT. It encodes CASSQTKGTDTQYF.

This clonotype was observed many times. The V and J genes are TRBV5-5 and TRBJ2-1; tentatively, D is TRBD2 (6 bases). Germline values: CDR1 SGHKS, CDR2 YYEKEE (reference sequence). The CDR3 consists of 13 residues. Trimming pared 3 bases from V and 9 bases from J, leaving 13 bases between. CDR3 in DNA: TGTGCCAGCAGCTCCCTGACTAGTCTTGAGCAGTTCTTC. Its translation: CASSSLTSLEQFF.

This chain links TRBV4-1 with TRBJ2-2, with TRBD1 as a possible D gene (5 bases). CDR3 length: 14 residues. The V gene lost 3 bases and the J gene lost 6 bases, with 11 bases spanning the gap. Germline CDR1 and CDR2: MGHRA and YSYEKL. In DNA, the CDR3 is TGCGCCAGCAGCCAGGGGCCGAGCTCCGGGGAGCTGTTTTTT. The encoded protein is CASSQGPSSGELFF.

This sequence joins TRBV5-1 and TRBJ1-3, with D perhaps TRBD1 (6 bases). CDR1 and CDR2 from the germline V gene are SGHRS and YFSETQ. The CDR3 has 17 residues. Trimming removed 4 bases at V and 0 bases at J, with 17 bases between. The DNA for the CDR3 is TGCGCCAGCAGCCTTACAGGGTCCGGGAGCTCTGGAAACACCATATATTTT. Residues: CASSLTGSGSSGNTIYF.

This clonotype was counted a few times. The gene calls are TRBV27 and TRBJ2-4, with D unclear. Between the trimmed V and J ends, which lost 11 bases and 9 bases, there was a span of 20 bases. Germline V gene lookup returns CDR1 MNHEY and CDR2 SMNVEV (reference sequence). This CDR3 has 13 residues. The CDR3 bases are TGTGCCTCTTCTCCGAGTCCCCCCAGCATTCAGTACTTC. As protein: CASSPSPPSIQYF.

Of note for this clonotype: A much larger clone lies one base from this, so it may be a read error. The CDR3 nucleotides are TGTGTCAGCAGTCGGACAGGGCTCAGCGAGACCCAGTACTTC. Its translation is CVSSRTGLSETQYF. The V and J genes are TRBV28 and TRBJ2-5; 8 bases match TRBD1. CDR3 length equals 14 residues. The V gene's germline CDR1 is MDHEN and CDR2 SYDVKM.

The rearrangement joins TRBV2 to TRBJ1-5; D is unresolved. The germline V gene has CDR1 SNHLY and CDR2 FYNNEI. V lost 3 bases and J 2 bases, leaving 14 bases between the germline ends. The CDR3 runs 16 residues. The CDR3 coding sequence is TGTGCCAGCAGTGAGCGACACCACAGAGGCAATCAGCCCCAGCATTTT. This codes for CASSERHHRGNQPQHF.

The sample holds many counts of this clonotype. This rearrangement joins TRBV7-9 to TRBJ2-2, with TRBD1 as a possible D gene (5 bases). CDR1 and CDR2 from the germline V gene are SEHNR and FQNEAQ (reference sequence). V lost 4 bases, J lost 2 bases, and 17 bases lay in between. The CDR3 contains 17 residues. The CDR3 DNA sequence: TGTGCCAGCAGCTCACCCACCGCGACAGTAAACACCGGGGAGCTGTTTTTT. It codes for CASSSPTATVNTGELFF.

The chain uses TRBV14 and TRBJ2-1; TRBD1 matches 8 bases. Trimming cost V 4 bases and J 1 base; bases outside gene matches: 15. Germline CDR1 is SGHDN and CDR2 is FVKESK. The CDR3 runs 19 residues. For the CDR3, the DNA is TGTGCCAGCAGCCCAAAAGTGTTCGACGACAGGGGATCCTACAATGAGCAGTTCTTC. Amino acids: CASSPKVFDDRGSYNEQFF. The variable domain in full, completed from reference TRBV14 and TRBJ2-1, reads EAGVTQFPSHSVIEKGQTVTLRCDPISGHDNLYWYRRVMGKEIKFLLHFVKESKQDESGMPNNRFLAERTGGTYSTLKVQPAELEDSGVYFCASSPKVFDDRGSYNEQFFGPGTRLTVL.

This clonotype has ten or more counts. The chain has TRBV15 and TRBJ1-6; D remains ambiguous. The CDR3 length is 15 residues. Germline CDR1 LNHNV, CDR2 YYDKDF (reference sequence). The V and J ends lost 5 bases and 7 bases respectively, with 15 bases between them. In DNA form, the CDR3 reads TGTGCCACCAGCTTCGGAGTGGATGGGAATTCACCCCTCCACTTT. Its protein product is CATSFGVDGNSPLHF.

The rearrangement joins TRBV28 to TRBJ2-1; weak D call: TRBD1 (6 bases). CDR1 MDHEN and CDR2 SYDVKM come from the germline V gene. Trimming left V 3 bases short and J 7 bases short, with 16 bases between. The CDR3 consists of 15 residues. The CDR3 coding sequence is TGTGCCAGCAGTTTTAACAGGGTGTACTTTAATGAGCAGTTCTTC. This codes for CASSFNRVYFNEQFF.

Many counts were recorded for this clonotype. The CDR3 nucleotides are TGTGCCAGCAGTTACTCGGGGGGATTAGACACTGAAGCTTTCTTT. Protein product: CASSYSGGLDTEAFF. The rearrangement joins TRBV6-5 to TRBJ1-1; maybe TRBD1 (5 bases). This CDR3 region has 15 residues. CDR1 is MNHEY and CDR2 is SVGAGI in the germline V gene. Trimming took off 0 bases at V and 3 bases at J, with 11 bases between the two ends.

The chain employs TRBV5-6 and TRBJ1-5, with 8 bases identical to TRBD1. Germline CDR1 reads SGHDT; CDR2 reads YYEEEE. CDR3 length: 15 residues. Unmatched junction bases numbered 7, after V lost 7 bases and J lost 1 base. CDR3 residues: CASPTGQGSNQPQHF. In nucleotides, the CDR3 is TGTGCCAGCCCCACCGGACAGGGCAGCAATCAGCCCCAGCATTTT.

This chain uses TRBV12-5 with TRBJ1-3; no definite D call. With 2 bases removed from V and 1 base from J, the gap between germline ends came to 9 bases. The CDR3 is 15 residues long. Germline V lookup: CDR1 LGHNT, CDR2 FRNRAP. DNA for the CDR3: TGTGCTAGTGGTTTGAACATCTTATCTGGAAACACCATATATTTT. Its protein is CASGLNILSGNTIYF.

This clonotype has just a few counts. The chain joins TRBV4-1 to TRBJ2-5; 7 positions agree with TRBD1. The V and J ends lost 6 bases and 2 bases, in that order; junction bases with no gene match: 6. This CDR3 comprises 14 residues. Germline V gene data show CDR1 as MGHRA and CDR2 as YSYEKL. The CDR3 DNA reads TGCGCCAGCAGTCCCTTGGGACAGCAAGAGACCCAGTACTTC. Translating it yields CASSPLGQQETQYF.

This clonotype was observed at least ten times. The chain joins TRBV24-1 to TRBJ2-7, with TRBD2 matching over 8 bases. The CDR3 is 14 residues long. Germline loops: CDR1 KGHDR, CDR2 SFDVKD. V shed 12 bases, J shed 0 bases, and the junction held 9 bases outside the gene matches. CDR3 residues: CAASRTSYSYEQYV. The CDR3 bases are TGTGCCGCCTCGAGGACTAGCTACTCCTACGAGCAGTACGTC.

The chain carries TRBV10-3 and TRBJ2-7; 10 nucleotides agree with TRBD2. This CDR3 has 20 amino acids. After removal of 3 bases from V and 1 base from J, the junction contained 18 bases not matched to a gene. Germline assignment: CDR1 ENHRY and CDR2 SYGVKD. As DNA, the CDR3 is TGTGCCATCAGTGACGATAGCGGGGGGTCGAAACTTCGGCTTTCCTACGAGCAGTACTTC. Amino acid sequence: CAISDDSGGSKLRLSYEQYF.

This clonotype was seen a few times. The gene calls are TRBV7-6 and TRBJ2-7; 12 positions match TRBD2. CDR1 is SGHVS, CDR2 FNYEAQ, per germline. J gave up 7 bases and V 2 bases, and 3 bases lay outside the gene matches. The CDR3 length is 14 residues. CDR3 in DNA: TGTGCCAGCAGCTTAACTAGCGGGGGGAGGGAGCAGTACGTC. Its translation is CASSLTSGGREQYV.

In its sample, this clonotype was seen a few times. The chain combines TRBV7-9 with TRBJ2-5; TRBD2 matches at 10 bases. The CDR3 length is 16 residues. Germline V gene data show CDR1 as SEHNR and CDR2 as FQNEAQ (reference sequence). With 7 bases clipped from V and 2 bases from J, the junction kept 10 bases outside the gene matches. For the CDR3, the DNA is TGTGCCAGCATCCTCCCCGGACTAGCGGAGCAAGAGACCCAGTACTTC. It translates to CASILPGLAEQETQYF. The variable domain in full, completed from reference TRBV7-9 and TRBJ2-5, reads DTGVSQNPRHKITKRGQNVTFRCDPISEHNRLYWYRQTLGQGPEFLTYFQNEAQLEKSRLLSDRFSAERPKGSFSTLEIQRTEQGDSAMYLCASILPGLAEQETQYFGPGTRLLVL.

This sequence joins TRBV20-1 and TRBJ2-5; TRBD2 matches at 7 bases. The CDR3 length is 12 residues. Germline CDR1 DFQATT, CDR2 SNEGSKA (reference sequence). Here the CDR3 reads CRAPGGQETQYF. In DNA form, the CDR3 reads TGCAGGGCCCCCGGGGGGCAAGAGACCCAGTACTTC.

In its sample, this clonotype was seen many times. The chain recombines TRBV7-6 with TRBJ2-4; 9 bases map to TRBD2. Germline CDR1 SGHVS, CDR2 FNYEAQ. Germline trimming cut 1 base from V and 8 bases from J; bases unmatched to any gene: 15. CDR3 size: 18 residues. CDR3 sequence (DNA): TGTGCCAGCAGCTTAGGGTACCAGCGGGGGGTTAATTTGGACATTCAGTACTTC. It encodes CASSLGYQRGVNLDIQYF.

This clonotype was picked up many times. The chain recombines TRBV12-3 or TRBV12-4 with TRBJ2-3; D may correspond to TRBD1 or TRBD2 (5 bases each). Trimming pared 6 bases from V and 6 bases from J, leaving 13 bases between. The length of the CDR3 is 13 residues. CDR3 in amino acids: CASSRGRLDTQYF. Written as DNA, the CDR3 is TGTGCCAGCAGCCGGGGACGGTTGGATACGCAGTATTTT.

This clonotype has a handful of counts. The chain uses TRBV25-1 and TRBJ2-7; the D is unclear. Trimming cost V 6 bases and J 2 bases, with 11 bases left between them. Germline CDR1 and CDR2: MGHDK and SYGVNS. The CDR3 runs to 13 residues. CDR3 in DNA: TGTGCCAGCAGCCCCATTGGAACCTACGAGCAGTACTTC. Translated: CASSPIGTYEQYF.

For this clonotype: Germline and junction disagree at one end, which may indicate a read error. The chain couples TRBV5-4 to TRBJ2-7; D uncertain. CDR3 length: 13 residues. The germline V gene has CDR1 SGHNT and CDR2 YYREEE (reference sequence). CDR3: CANSLTGPYEQYF. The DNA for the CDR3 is TGTGCCAACAGCTTGACCGGACCCTACGAGCAGTACTTC. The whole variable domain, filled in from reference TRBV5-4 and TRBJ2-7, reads ETGVTQSPTHLIKTRGQQVTLRCSSQSGHNTVSWYQQALGQGPQFIFQYYREEENGRGNFPPRFSGLQFPNYSSELNVNALELDDSALYLCANSLTGPYEQYFGPGTRLTVT.

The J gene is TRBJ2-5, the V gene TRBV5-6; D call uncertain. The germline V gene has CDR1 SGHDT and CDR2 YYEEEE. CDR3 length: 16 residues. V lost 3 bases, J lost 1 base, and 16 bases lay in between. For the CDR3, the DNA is TGTGCCAGCAGCTGGACGAAAGGACGGATCCAAGAGACCCAGTACTTC. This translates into CASSWTKGRIQETQYF.